The rows below give T cell receptor beta chains drawn from one sample of a study of shared clonotypes between healthy human individuals. Profiling relied on immunoSEQ multiplex PCR, and the TCRdb table lists in-frame clones only, not all of them. The profile shows roughly 1 million clones, around three quarters of them singletons. Sequencing was performed on memory CD4+ T cells from PBMCs. These receptors originate from a young man in good health. Some clones in this sample may be carry-over from other donors' samples. CDR3s include the opening cysteine and the closing phenylalanine or tryptophan. The D gene is left open where the match is weak. The size entry is marked missing in some rows and otherwise reads once, few, many or a size class.

CDR3nt: TGTGCCAGCAGTTCTGCCCGGGGTCCCTACGAGCAGTACTTC; CDR3aa: CASSSARGPYEQYF; v_gene: TRBV6-1; d_gene: .; j_gene: TRBJ2-7; abundance: .
CDR3nt: TGTGCCAGTAACCCGGGAAGACTTCATCAGCCCCAGCATTTT; CDR3aa: CASNPGRLHQPQHF; v_gene: TRBV19; d_gene: .; j_gene: TRBJ1-5; abundance: few
CDR3nt: TGTGCCAGCAGCCTAACAGGGCTACCCCTAGCCAAAAACATTCAGTACTTC; CDR3aa: CASSLTGLPLAKNIQYF; v_gene: TRBV2; d_gene: .; j_gene: TRBJ2-4; abundance: once
CDR3nt: TGTGCCAGCAGTTTAGGGGGACAGGGACCCCCAACTAATGAAAAACTGTTTTTT; CDR3aa: CASSLGGQGPPTNEKLFF; v_gene: TRBV27; d_gene: TRBD1; j_gene: TRBJ1-4; abundance: .
CDR3nt: TGTGCCAGTAGTATTGTGACAGGGAACTATGGCTACACCTTC; CDR3aa: CASSIVTGNYGYTF; v_gene: TRBV19; d_gene: TRBD1; j_gene: TRBJ1-2; abundance: .
CDR3nt: TGTGCTAGTGGTTTGGTCCCCACGGTGTGGGCGGGGGACACCGGGGAGCTGTTTTTT; CDR3aa: CASGLVPTVWAGDTGELFF; v_gene: TRBV12-5; d_gene: TRBD2; j_gene: TRBJ2-2; abundance: once
CDR3nt: TGCGCCAGCAGCTTTTCGGGTGCTAGCACAGATACGCAGTATTTT; CDR3aa: CASSFSGASTDTQYF; v_gene: TRBV5-1; d_gene: .; j_gene: TRBJ2-3; abundance: few
CDR3nt: TGTGCCAGCACCATTTCCCCATTCTTC; CDR3aa: CASTISPFF; v_gene: TRBV27; d_gene: .; j_gene: TRBJ2-1; abundance: .
CDR3nt: TGTGCCAGTAGTATAGTAGACTCTACTGCCTACGAGCAGTACTTC; CDR3aa: CASSIVDSTAYEQYF; v_gene: TRBV19; d_gene: .; j_gene: TRBJ2-7; abundance: .
CDR3nt: TGTGCCAGCAGCGGGGGAAGGGACAGTTACTACGAGCAGTACTTC; CDR3aa: CASSGGRDSYYEQYF; v_gene: TRBV7-9; d_gene: TRBD1; j_gene: TRBJ2-7; abundance: few
CDR3nt: TGTGCCAGCAGTGGAGGGAGGGGGCTGGACACCGGGGAGCTGTTTTTT; CDR3aa: CASSGGRGLDTGELFF; v_gene: TRBV2; d_gene: .; j_gene: TRBJ2-2; abundance: .
CDR3nt: TGTGCCAGCAGCACGGGACAGTACGAGCAGTACTTC; CDR3aa: CASSTGQYEQYF; v_gene: TRBV5-6; d_gene: TRBD1; j_gene: TRBJ2-7; abundance: .
CDR3nt: TGTGCCAGCAGCTTGGGACGTAGTAACTATGGCTACACCTTC; CDR3aa: CASSLGRSNYGYTF; v_gene: TRBV5-8; d_gene: .; j_gene: TRBJ1-2; abundance: .
CDR3nt: TGTGCCACCAGCAGAGGTGGCAGGGGCTACAATGAGCAGTTCTTC; CDR3aa: CATSRGGRGYNEQFF; v_gene: TRBV15; d_gene: .; j_gene: TRBJ2-1; abundance: .
CDR3nt: TGCAGTGCTTACAGTATTGAGGGGCAGTACTTC; CDR3aa: CSAYSIEGQYF; v_gene: TRBV20-1; d_gene: .; j_gene: TRBJ2-7; abundance: .
CDR3nt: TGTGCCAGCAGCCCTAAGCTGCTAGATACGCAGTATTTT; CDR3aa: CASSPKLLDTQYF; v_gene: TRBV7-6; d_gene: .; j_gene: TRBJ2-3; abundance: .
CDR3nt: TGTGCCAGCAGCTTAGGTCTCACCACCTACGAGCAGTACTTC; CDR3aa: CASSLGLTTYEQYF; v_gene: TRBV7-9; d_gene: .; j_gene: TRBJ2-7; abundance: .
CDR3nt: TGTGCCAGCAGTTACCGGACAGGATTTGCTGAAGCTTTCTTT; CDR3aa: CASSYRTGFAEAFF; v_gene: TRBV27; d_gene: TRBD1; j_gene: TRBJ1-1; abundance: .
CDR3nt: TGTGCCAGCAGTAAGGGGGCGCATCAAAATGAAAAACTGTTTTTT; CDR3aa: CASSKGAHQNEKLFF; v_gene: TRBV28; d_gene: TRBD1; j_gene: TRBJ1-4; abundance: .
CDR3nt: TGTGCCTGGAGCGGGGTGGTTGAAGCTTTCTTT; CDR3aa: CAWSGVVEAFF; v_gene: TRBV30; d_gene: .; j_gene: TRBJ1-1; abundance: few
CDR3nt: TGTGCCAGCAGTTTCCTACACGCAACCTCCGACACTGAAGCTTTCTTT; CDR3aa: CASSFLHATSDTEAFF; v_gene: TRBV6-5; d_gene: .; j_gene: TRBJ1-1; abundance: few
CDR3nt: TGTGCCAGCAGACCGGCCCGGGTTGGCGAGCAGTACTTC; CDR3aa: CASRPARVGEQYF; v_gene: TRBV6-6; d_gene: .; j_gene: TRBJ2-7; abundance: .
CDR3nt: TGCGCCAGCAGCTTCCGGGGGCCAGATACGCAGTATTTT; CDR3aa: CASSFRGPDTQYF; v_gene: TRBV5-1; d_gene: .; j_gene: TRBJ2-3; abundance: .
CDR3nt: TGTGCCTGGAGCTCCCAGGGGCGATATGGCTACACCTTC; CDR3aa: CAWSSQGRYGYTF; v_gene: TRBV30; d_gene: .; j_gene: TRBJ1-2; abundance: .
CDR3nt: TGTGCCATCAGAAGTGGGGGGAACGGGGAGCTGTTTTTT; CDR3aa: CAIRSGGNGELFF; v_gene: TRBV10-3; d_gene: .; j_gene: TRBJ2-2; abundance: .
CDR3nt: TGTGCCAGCACTCAACTAGCGGCGCAGTATTTT; CDR3aa: CASTQLAAQYF; v_gene: TRBV2; d_gene: TRBD2; j_gene: TRBJ2-3; abundance: many
CDR3nt: TGTGCCAGTACCGACCCAGGGGGAAGGAACACCGGGGAGCTGTTTTTT; CDR3aa: CASTDPGGRNTGELFF; v_gene: TRBV19; d_gene: TRBD1; j_gene: TRBJ2-2; abundance: .
CDR3nt: TGTGCCAGCAGTATCGGGGGACAGGGGAAGTTCCTGTACACTGAAGCTTTCTTT; CDR3aa: CASSIGGQGKFLYTEAFF; v_gene: TRBV28; d_gene: TRBD1; j_gene: TRBJ1-1; abundance: .
CDR3nt: TGTGCCAGCAGCGGAGGACAGACTCAAAATGAAAAACTGTTTTTT; CDR3aa: CASSGGQTQNEKLFF; v_gene: TRBV9; d_gene: .; j_gene: TRBJ1-4; abundance: few
CDR3nt: TGTGCCAGCAGACGTAACAGTTTGGGCACAGATACGCAGTATTTT; CDR3aa: CASRRNSLGTDTQYF; v_gene: TRBV6-5; d_gene: .; j_gene: TRBJ2-3; abundance: .
CDR3nt: TGTGCCATCAGTGTTTCGGGGAGAAACACCGGGGAGCTGTTTTTT; CDR3aa: CAISVSGRNTGELFF; v_gene: TRBV10-3; d_gene: .; j_gene: TRBJ2-2; abundance: .
CDR3nt: TGTGCCAGCAGCCAAGGGATACAGCTTAATTCACCCCTCCACTTT; CDR3aa: CASSQGIQLNSPLHF; v_gene: TRBV4-2; d_gene: .; j_gene: TRBJ1-6; abundance: .
CDR3nt: TGTGCCAGTAGCCAGGTGGGAGTTCAGCCCCAGCATTTT; CDR3aa: CASSQVGVQPQHF; v_gene: TRBV19; d_gene: .; j_gene: TRBJ1-5; abundance: .
CDR3nt: TGTGCCATCAGTGTCGGGGGAGGGACGGGGGAGCAGTACTTC; CDR3aa: CAISVGGGTGEQYF; v_gene: TRBV10-3; d_gene: TRBD2; j_gene: TRBJ2-7; abundance: .
CDR3nt: TGCGCCAGCAGCCATCTATCGACAGGGGCGATGAACACTGAAGCTTTCTTT; CDR3aa: CASSHLSTGAMNTEAFF; v_gene: TRBV4-3; d_gene: TRBD1; j_gene: TRBJ1-1; abundance: .
CDR3nt: TGCAGCGTTGGGGTTAGCGGGAGTGGGTCCTACAATGAGCAGTTCTTC; CDR3aa: CSVGVSGSGSYNEQFF; v_gene: TRBV29-1; d_gene: TRBD2; j_gene: TRBJ2-1; abundance: .
CDR3nt: TGTGCCAGCTACTCCTACAGGGTATATGAGCAGTTCTTC; CDR3aa: CASYSYRVYEQFF; v_gene: TRBV28; d_gene: .; j_gene: TRBJ2-1; abundance: .
CDR3nt: TGTGCCAGCAGTTACTCCCCGGCGAAGTCCTACGAGCAGTACTTC; CDR3aa: CASSYSPAKSYEQYF; v_gene: TRBV6-6; d_gene: .; j_gene: TRBJ2-7; abundance: .
CDR3nt: TGTGCCAGCAGCCTGCCGGGAGACAACTATGGCTACACCTTC; CDR3aa: CASSLPGDNYGYTF; v_gene: TRBV11-2; d_gene: .; j_gene: TRBJ1-2; abundance: .
CDR3nt: TGTGCCAGCAGTTATAGACTAGCGGTCCCGGAGACCCAGTACTTC; CDR3aa: CASSYRLAVPETQYF; v_gene: TRBV6-9; d_gene: TRBD2; j_gene: TRBJ2-5; abundance: .
CDR3nt: TGCGCCAGCAGCCCTAGTCCGTCACTAGCCAAAAACATTCAGTACTTC; CDR3aa: CASSPSPSLAKNIQYF; v_gene: TRBV5-1; d_gene: .; j_gene: TRBJ2-4; abundance: .